This TCR beta chain emerged from a study of OX40 agonist ivuxolimab in advanced cancers. Study-wide findings and caveats: On average, a greater number of expanded clones characterised CD8+ T cells relative to CD4+. Partial responders treated at 0.1-3.0 mg/kg exhibited clonal expansion among the lowest measured.

As regards this clone: What it binds is unknown.

Data came from immunoSEQ multiplex PCR; TCRdb stores just in-frame clones and leaves some out. The table records some 85,000 clones, 90% to 95% of them present only once. V shed 1 base and J shed 0 bases, with 7 bases lying between them. CDR1 MDHEN and CDR2 SYDVKM come from the germline V gene. The CDR3 sequence is 14 residues long. This sequence originates from an adult with an advanced solid tumor such as melanoma, head and neck, liver or kidney cancer. The material sequenced was CD4+ or CD8+ T cells sorted from blood, taken in a trial of the OX40 agonist ivuxolimab. The chain couples TRBV28 to TRBJ2-7; unclear D gene. Here the CDR3 DNA reads TGTGCCAGCAGTTTATTGCCCAGCTCCTACGAGCAGTACTTC. Protein: CASSLLPSSYEQYF.